These T cell receptor beta chains were read from a single sample in a study of OX40 agonist ivuxolimab in advanced cancers. Clones were read by immunoSEQ multiplex PCR, and TCRdb kept only the in-frame ones, dropping some. The sample lists roughly 45,000 clones, around 90% occurring once. This specimen was CD4+ or CD8+ T cells sorted from blood, taken in a trial of the OX40 agonist ivuxolimab. The origin of the receptors is an adult with an advanced solid tumor such as melanoma, head and neck, liver or kidney cancer. Both conserved end residues are part of each CDR3. Fields, in order: clone size, D gene, V gene, J gene, CDR3 protein, CDR3 DNA. The D gene is left open where the match is weak. Size values are once, few and many counts, or a class for expanded clones, and some rows have none.

clone_size: NA; d_call: TRBD2; v_call: TRBV28; j_call: TRBJ2-1; cdr3_aa: CASSPLLAGGPYNEQFF; cdr3_nt: TGTGCCAGCAGCCCCCTCCTAGCGGGGGGACCCTACAATGAGCAGTTCTTC
clone_size: once; d_call: NA; v_call: TRBV27; j_call: TRBJ2-1; cdr3_aa: CASSFLRGGGDEQFF; cdr3_nt: TGTGCCAGCAGTTTTCTTAGGGGGGGCGGCGATGAGCAGTTCTTC
clone_size: NA; d_call: NA; v_call: TRBV30; j_call: TRBJ1-5; cdr3_aa: CAWSQGSNQPQHF; cdr3_nt: TGTGCCTGGAGTCAGGGAAGCAATCAGCCCCAGCATTTT
clone_size: NA; d_call: TRBD2; v_call: TRBV2; j_call: TRBJ2-3; cdr3_aa: CASSAAGDLTDTQYF; cdr3_nt: TGTGCCAGCAGTGCAGCGGGGGATCTCACAGATACGCAGTATTTT
clone_size: once; d_call: NA; v_call: TRBV6-4; j_call: TRBJ2-6; cdr3_aa: CASSDVGAGSGANVLTF; cdr3_nt: TGTGCCAGCAGTGACGTGGGGGCTGGCTCTGGGGCCAACGTCCTGACTTTC
clone_size: NA; d_call: NA; v_call: TRBV19; j_call: TRBJ1-2; cdr3_aa: CASSPRAQDGYTF; cdr3_nt: TGTGCCAGTAGCCCCCGGGCACAGGATGGCTACACCTTC
clone_size: NA; d_call: NA; v_call: TRBV6-1; j_call: TRBJ1-1; cdr3_aa: CASSEVPLTEAFF; cdr3_nt: TGTGCCAGCAGTGAAGTCCCGCTCACTGAAGCTTTCTTT
clone_size: NA; d_call: NA; v_call: TRBV19; j_call: TRBJ1-5; cdr3_aa: CASSISWRQINQPQHF; cdr3_nt: TGTGCCAGTAGTATCTCGTGGCGGCAGATTAATCAGCCCCAGCATTTT
clone_size: NA; d_call: TRBD1; v_call: TRBV29-1; j_call: TRBJ2-1; cdr3_aa: CSVENPPRGYNGQFF; cdr3_nt: TGCAGCGTTGAAAATCCCCCCAGGGGGTACAATGGGCAGTTCTTC
clone_size: NA; d_call: NA; v_call: TRBV13; j_call: TRBJ2-5; cdr3_aa: CASSPPSTGSETQYF; cdr3_nt: TGTGCCAGCAGCCCACCTTCCACAGGGTCGGAGACCCAGTACTTC
clone_size: NA; d_call: NA; v_call: TRBV27; j_call: TRBJ2-2; cdr3_aa: CASTPITSLGTGELFF; cdr3_nt: TGTGCCAGCACCCCCATCACTAGCCTAGGCACCGGGGAGCTGTTTTTT
clone_size: NA; d_call: NA; v_call: TRBV27; j_call: TRBJ1-2; cdr3_aa: CASSSGRGVGYTF; cdr3_nt: TGTGCCAGCAGTTCGGGACGGGGTGTCGGCTACACCTTC
clone_size: NA; d_call: NA; v_call: TRBV6-6; j_call: TRBJ1-1; cdr3_aa: CASSYSQGHTEAFF; cdr3_nt: TGTGCCAGCAGTTACTCCCAGGGGCACACTGAAGCTTTCTTT
clone_size: NA; d_call: TRBD1; v_call: TRBV7-2; j_call: TRBJ1-1; cdr3_aa: CASIYRGNTEAFF; cdr3_nt: TGTGCCAGCATCTACAGGGGGAACACTGAAGCTTTCTTT
clone_size: NA; d_call: NA; v_call: TRBV11-3; j_call: TRBJ1-5; cdr3_aa: CASSLGCRTGKQPQHF; cdr3_nt: TGTGCCAGCAGCTTAGGCTGCAGAACAGGGAAGCAGCCCCAGCATTTT
clone_size: NA; d_call: TRBD2; v_call: TRBV6-5; j_call: TRBJ2-3; cdr3_aa: CASSYGTSGTDTQYF; cdr3_nt: TGTGCCAGCAGTTACGGGACTAGCGGCACAGATACGCAGTATTTT
clone_size: NA; d_call: NA; v_call: TRBV4-1; j_call: TRBJ2-6; cdr3_aa: CASSGVIGANVLTF; cdr3_nt: TGCGCCAGCAGTGGGGTTATAGGGGCCAACGTCCTGACTTTC
clone_size: NA; d_call: NA; v_call: TRBV7-9; j_call: TRBJ2-7; cdr3_aa: CASSLRQGPYEQYF; cdr3_nt: TGTGCCAGCAGCTTAAGGCAGGGCCCCTACGAGCAGTACTTC
clone_size: once; d_call: NA; v_call: TRBV7-9; j_call: TRBJ2-1; cdr3_aa: CASSFPGDEQFF; cdr3_nt: TGTGCCAGCAGCTTCCCGGGGGATGAGCAGTTCTTC
clone_size: NA; d_call: NA; v_call: TRBV6-1; j_call: TRBJ1-5; cdr3_aa: CASSAGVSNQPQHF; cdr3_nt: TGTGCCAGCAGTGCGGGCGTTAGCAATCAGCCCCAGCATTTT
clone_size: NA; d_call: NA; v_call: TRBV7-6; j_call: TRBJ2-1; cdr3_aa: CASSLGVPRSDEQFF; cdr3_nt: TGTGCCAGCAGCTTAGGGGTCCCTCGATCGGATGAGCAGTTCTTC
clone_size: NA; d_call: TRBD1; v_call: TRBV13; j_call: TRBJ1-5; cdr3_aa: CASSLGGQGAPQPQHF; cdr3_nt: TGTGCCAGCAGCTTAGGGGGACAGGGGGCACCGCAGCCCCAGCATTTT
clone_size: NA; d_call: TRBD1; v_call: TRBV13; j_call: TRBJ1-2; cdr3_aa: CASSPGGGEGYTF; cdr3_nt: TGTGCCAGCAGCCCAGGGGGCGGAGAGGGCTACACCTTC
clone_size: once; d_call: NA; v_call: TRBV6-1; j_call: TRBJ2-3; cdr3_aa: CASRSGYDGDTQYF; cdr3_nt: TGTGCCAGCAGGTCGGGGTACGATGGAGATACGCAGTATTTT
clone_size: NA; d_call: NA; v_call: TRBV4-1; j_call: TRBJ2-7; cdr3_aa: CASSYRDGDYEQYF; cdr3_nt: TGCGCCAGCAGTTACAGGGACGGAGACTACGAGCAGTACTTC
clone_size: NA; d_call: NA; v_call: TRBV29-1; j_call: TRBJ2-5; cdr3_aa: CSVNRALETQYF; cdr3_nt: TGCAGCGTAAACAGGGCGTTGGAGACCCAGTACTTC
clone_size: NA; d_call: NA; v_call: TRBV2; j_call: TRBJ1-1; cdr3_aa: CASREGTEAFF; cdr3_nt: TGTGCCAGCAGGGAGGGGACTGAAGCTTTCTTT
clone_size: NA; d_call: NA; v_call: TRBV30; j_call: TRBJ2-7; cdr3_aa: CAWSVGGDYEQYF; cdr3_nt: TGTGCCTGGAGTGTAGGGGGGGATTACGAGCAGTACTTC
clone_size: NA; d_call: NA; v_call: TRBV10-2; j_call: TRBJ2-2; cdr3_aa: CASTGAGPNTGELFF; cdr3_nt: TGCGCCAGCACGGGGGCAGGGCCCAACACCGGGGAGCTGTTTTTT
clone_size: NA; d_call: NA; v_call: TRBV6-4; j_call: TRBJ1-6; cdr3_aa: CASSDRAGGNSPLHF; cdr3_nt: TGTGCCAGCAGTGACCGCGCGGGTGGCAATTCACCCCTCCACTTT
clone_size: NA; d_call: NA; v_call: TRBV19; j_call: TRBJ1-2; cdr3_aa: CASALTANYGYTF; cdr3_nt: TGTGCCAGTGCACTGACAGCTAACTATGGCTACACCTTC
clone_size: NA; d_call: NA; v_call: TRBV27; j_call: TRBJ2-3; cdr3_aa: CASRARQVSIQSQYF; cdr3_nt: TGTGCCAGCAGAGCCCGACAGGTCTCGATCCAGTCGCAGTATTTT
clone_size: NA; d_call: NA; v_call: TRBV10-2; j_call: TRBJ2-5; cdr3_aa: CASSPGMRMAQYF; cdr3_nt: TGCGCCAGCAGTCCGGGCATGCGGATGGCCCAGTACTTC
clone_size: NA; d_call: NA; v_call: TRBV19; j_call: TRBJ1-5; cdr3_aa: CASTLGGMDQPQHF; cdr3_nt: TGTGCCAGCACGCTGGGGGGCATGGATCAGCCCCAGCATTTT
clone_size: NA; d_call: NA; v_call: TRBV5-6; j_call: TRBJ2-7; cdr3_aa: CASSVTGEQYF; cdr3_nt: TGTGCCAGCAGCGTGACGGGCGAGCAGTACTTC
clone_size: NA; d_call: NA; v_call: TRBV5-6; j_call: TRBJ2-1; cdr3_aa: CASSLFPNEQFF; cdr3_nt: TGTGCCAGCAGCTTGTTCCCCAATGAGCAGTTCTTC
clone_size: NA; d_call: NA; v_call: TRBV11-2; j_call: TRBJ1-2; cdr3_aa: CASSLGGTEYGYTF; cdr3_nt: TGTGCCAGCAGCTTAGGTGGGACGGAATATGGCTACACCTTC
clone_size: NA; d_call: TRBD2; v_call: TRBV29-1; j_call: TRBJ2-5; cdr3_aa: CSAEGLAGEETQYF; cdr3_nt: TGCAGCGCTGAGGGGCTAGCGGGGGAAGAGACCCAGTACTTC
clone_size: NA; d_call: TRBD1; v_call: TRBV5-4; j_call: TRBJ1-2; cdr3_aa: CASTRQGVGYTF; cdr3_nt: TGTGCCAGCACCAGACAGGGCGTTGGCTACACCTTC
clone_size: NA; d_call: NA; v_call: TRBV7-2; j_call: TRBJ1-4; cdr3_aa: CASSLALGATNEKLFF; cdr3_nt: TGTGCCAGCAGCTTAGCGCTGGGGGCGACTAATGAAAAACTGTTTTTT
clone_size: NA; d_call: NA; v_call: TRBV13; j_call: TRBJ2-7; cdr3_aa: CASSLRTVGVYEQYF; cdr3_nt: TGTGCCAGCAGCTTAAGGACAGTCGGGGTGTACGAGCAGTACTTC
clone_size: NA; d_call: NA; v_call: TRBV12-5; j_call: TRBJ1-3; cdr3_aa: CASGLVIDTKGYGNTIYF; cdr3_nt: TGTGCTAGTGGTTTGGTAATAGATACGAAGGGTTATGGAAACACCATATATTTT
clone_size: NA; d_call: NA; v_call: TRBV19; j_call: TRBJ1-5; cdr3_aa: CATARGSNQPQHF; cdr3_nt: TGTGCCACCGCTCGGGGTAGCAATCAGCCCCAGCATTTT
clone_size: NA; d_call: NA; v_call: TRBV5-6; j_call: TRBJ2-7; cdr3_aa: CASSLLGFESEQYF; cdr3_nt: TGTGCCAGCAGCCTCCTAGGGTTTGAGTCCGAGCAGTACTTC